This T cell receptor beta chain stems from a study of blood T cell repertoires in COVID-19 (dated by TCRdb to the early 2020s). Regarding the research as a whole: The collaborator samples originated in the United States, Italy and Spain and spanned the acute and convalescent phases of COVID-19. Where available, HLA class I and class II types were taken from metadata supplied by the sample provider and were not determined by assay-based typing. The repertoires were released in a freely available public database intended as a resource for research on the immune response to SARS-CoV-2. The samples were drawn from the first 160 participants of the ongoing ImmuneRACE study and from about 1,200 subjects provided by 6 global collaborators. Nearly every sample came with metadata listing a de-identified subject ID, COVID-19 status, age in years and sex. The prospective study material was composed of cDNA or gDNA derived from T cells, B-cell-depleted T cells, or PBMCs. The dataset comprised deeply sampled blood TCRbeta repertoires from subjects exposed to, actively infected with, or recovered from COVID-19.

In the germline V gene, CDR1 corresponds to MNHEY and CDR2 to SVGAGI. The trim is 0 bases for V and 5 bases for J, with a gap of 7 bases between the germline ends. The CDR3 sequence holds 13 residues, the cysteine and phenylalanine included. The entry retains the CDR3 DNA only, 39 bases that are in frame from base 1. Collaborating institutions collected whole blood in K2EDTA tubes following their own protocols. For TCRbeta analysis, collaborators shipped samples as frozen whole blood, isolated PBMCs, or DNA extracted from either of those sample types. This clone appeared a few times. Its antigen is not yet known. Per-nucleotide qualities are absent, and no much larger clonotype sits a single base away. The immunoSEQ Assay, a bias-controlled multiplex PCR, was used to amplify TCRbeta CDR3 regions from genomic DNA. The original pipeline was this. Nucleated cell counts per sample were estimated from amplification of reference gene primers within the assay. To quantify the absolute abundance of each unique TCRbeta CDR3 rearrangement, sequence reads were collapsed and filtered. Productive Simpson clonality was computed per sample as the square root of Simpson's diversity index over productive rearrangements. In TCRdb, the immuneACCESS table is reduced to in-frame sequences with V and J assigned. These tables do not hold every clone; where another copy was compared, an unresolved V gene accounts for under half, and the others remain unexplained. V, J and clone size were drawn from that table, and D and trimming were deduced from the DNA. This sample is represented by 150,000 to 200,000 clones; approximately 95% of them were singletons. The ten largest clones capture 4.6% of the sample.

What the study reported, not specific to this receptor: Clinical and demographic metadata were provided uncurated, with the amount varying by source and participant.

This clonotype was sampled from a woman aged 50 to 60 with acute or convalescent COVID-19. Input material: peripheral blood. The rearrangement combines TRBV6-5 with TRBJ1-1, and TRBD1 may be the D gene, going by 5 matching bases. The CDR3 loop reads CASSYSPGTEAFF. The nucleotide sequence is TGTGCCAGCAGTTACTCTCCAGGGACTGAAGCTTTCTTT.